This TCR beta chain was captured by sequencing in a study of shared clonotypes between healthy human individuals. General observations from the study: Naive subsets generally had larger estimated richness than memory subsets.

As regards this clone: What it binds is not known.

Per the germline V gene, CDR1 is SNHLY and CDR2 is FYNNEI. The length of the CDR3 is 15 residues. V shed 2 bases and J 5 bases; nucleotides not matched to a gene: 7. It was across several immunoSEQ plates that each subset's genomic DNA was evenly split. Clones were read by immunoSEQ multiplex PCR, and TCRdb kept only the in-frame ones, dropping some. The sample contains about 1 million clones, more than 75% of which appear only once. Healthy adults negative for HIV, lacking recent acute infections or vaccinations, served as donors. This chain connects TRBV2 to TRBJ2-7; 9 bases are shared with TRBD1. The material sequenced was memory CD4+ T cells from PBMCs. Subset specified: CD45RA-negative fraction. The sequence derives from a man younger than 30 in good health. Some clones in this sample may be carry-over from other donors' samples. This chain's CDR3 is CASSERDRGAHEQYF. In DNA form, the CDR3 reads TGTGCCAGCAGTGAAAGAGACAGGGGGGCCCACGAGCAGTACTTC.